This T cell receptor beta chain was identified during a study of cytomegalovirus exposure and HLA in healthy donors. Study-wide results and caveats: Within an earlier analysis, most TCR beta V segments proved productive either about 87% or about 30% of the time. Cytomegalovirus association was listed for approximately 150 TCR beta chains.

The germline CDR1 and CDR2 sequences are SGHAT and FQNNGV. V gave up 3 bases and J gave up 5 bases, with 10 bases separating them. The CDR3 is 13 amino acids. Concerning this clone itself: The target antigen is unknown.

Donors were nominally healthy when sampled, though unrecorded immune exposures were likely. Both 60 Vbeta primers and 13 Jbeta primers went into the PCR. The table came from immunoSEQ multiplex PCR; TCRdb's copy has only in-frame clones and leaves some out. The listing records tens of thousands of clones. The sample comprised PBMCs. The TCR originated in a man between 18 and 29 years old in good health and CMV-seropositive. This chain links TRBV11-2 with TRBJ1-1; D not resolved. The CDR3 region is CASSLGTMTEAFF. CDR3 nucleotide sequence: TGTGCCAGCAGCTTGGGCACGATGACTGAAGCTTTCTTT.